These T cell receptor beta chains were read from a single sample in a study of low-dose radiotherapy and immunotherapy resistance in tumors. TCRdb fed the reads into MiXCR, producing one record per CDR3 protein. The sample includes about 30,000 distinct CDR3 sequences, 45% to 50% of them seen just once. The sequencing used PBMCs, collected after low-dose radiotherapy plus immunotherapy. The receptors derive from a male donor with gallbladder cancer. Each CDR3 is given with its conserved first and last residue. Each record gives: clone size, J gene, V gene, CDR3 protein. A clone size is listed for some rows: how often the clone was seen (once, few, many), or a class if it is expanded.

size: -
J: TRBJ2-1
V: TRBV2
CDR3: CASTPTSGGYNEQFF

size: many
J: TRBJ1-6
V: TRBV12-3/TRBV12-4
CDR3: CASSFINSPLHF

size: -
J: TRBJ2-1
V: TRBV21-1
CDR3: CASSKEDHNEQFF

size: -
J: TRBJ2-5
V: TRBV6-2/TRBV6-3
CDR3: CATETNRDRETQYF

size: -
J: TRBJ1-2
V: TRBV6-1
CDR3: CASRTFVGTEYGYTF

size: once
J: TRBJ2-7
V: TRBV18
CDR3: CASSPKLYYEQYF

size: -
J: TRBJ2-2
V: TRBV5-1
CDR3: CAISPSGTGELFF

size: few
J: TRBJ2-1
V: TRBV5-1
CDR3: CASSTSPDRSSYNEQFF

size: many
J: TRBJ2-5
V: TRBV10-1
CDR3: CASSSDRQDRETQYF

size: -
J: TRBJ2-2
V: TRBV5-1
CDR3: CASSLLPDRANTGELFF

size: medium-sized
J: TRBJ2-3
V: TRBV6-2/TRBV6-3
CDR3: CASRGGHLFSTDTQYF

size: few
J: TRBJ2-2
V: TRBV1
CDR3: CTSSQDRWRGKINTGELFF

size: -
J: TRBJ2-1
V: TRBV5-4
CDR3: CASSWTGGYEQFF

size: -
J: TRBJ2-3
V: TRBV9
CDR3: CASSALAGNPDTQYF

size: many
J: TRBJ1-2
V: TRBV9
CDR3: CASSGGATDYGYTF

size: -
J: TRBJ2-6
V: TRBV5-5
CDR3: CASSLTPTKSSGANVLTF

size: medium-sized
J: TRBJ2-1
V: TRBV9
CDR3: CASSVGTVAPNEQFF

size: few
J: TRBJ2-5
V: TRBV20-1
CDR3: CSARDALAAQETQYF

size: many
J: TRBJ2-2
V: TRBV15
CDR3: CATSSAPGQARRELFF

size: -
J: TRBJ2-7
V: TRBV18
CDR3: CASSQLPVYEQYF

size: -
J: TRBJ2-3
V: TRBV7-2
CDR3: CASSSTRWGDTQYF

size: medium-sized
J: TRBJ1-1
V: TRBV10-3
CDR3: CAISERDSENTEAFF

size: many
J: TRBJ1-1
V: TRBV7-9
CDR3: CASSPPEKDTEAFF

size: medium-sized
J: TRBJ2-3
V: TRBV11-2
CDR3: CASSLASGRGTDTQYF

size: -
J: TRBJ1-4
V: TRBV2
CDR3: CASSEGGHANKKLFF

size: -
J: TRBJ2-3
V: TRBV28
CDR3: CASSLEFGGIDRVADTQYF